This T cell receptor (beta chain) was recorded in a study of CD8+CD57+ T cells in acquired aplastic anemia. About the research overall: When averaged, DNA from sorted CD4+ and CD8+ cells came to 3.2 ug. Approximately 10 million reads were obtained on average for healthy donor CD4+ cells. Findings of the study overall: Patient and control CD8+ Simpson's diversity was not significantly different. A set of about 28 CD8+ CDR3 sequences was shared between patients and controls, and these sequences appeared highly expressed in patients.

By share, this clonotype counts as medium-sized (0.01 to 0.1%). Its antigen is still unknown. V gave up 1 base and J gave up 8 bases, with 16 bases separating them. Per germline, CDR1 SGDLS and CDR2 YYNGEE. The CDR3 length is 15 residues. Profiles of TCR beta VDJ and CDR3 were generated from a genomic DNA template. TCRdb reprocessed the reads with MiXCR, giving one entry per CDR3 protein. Of 98,000 or so distinct CDR3 sequences listed, 40% to 60% are singletons. Material: sorted CD4+, CD8+, or CD8+CD57+ T cells (not recorded which) from PBMCs. The rearrangement links TRBV9 to TRBJ2-1; tentatively, D is TRBD2 (6 bases). The clonotype was recovered from a human donor in good health, serving as a control. The CDR3 DNA reads TGTGCCAGCAGCGTAATGGACATGGGGGGACATGAGCAGTTCTTC. This sequence encodes CASSVMDMGGHEQFF. Complete variable domain (other parts from reference TRBV9 and TRBJ2-1): DSGVTQTPKHLITATGQRVTLRCSPRSGDLSVYWYQQSLDQGLQFLIQYYNGEERAKGNILERFSAQQFPDLHSELNLSSLELGDSALYFCASSVMDMGGHEQFFGPGTRLTVL.